This T cell receptor beta chain was identified in a study of neoadjuvant anti-PD-1 for oral cavity cancer (dated by TCRdb to the early 2020s). Concerning the study at large: Before curative-intent surgical resection, most patients were given three to four biweekly doses of nivolumab at 3 mg/kg. For patients who did not progress, a fourth nivolumab dose was given around day 43, followed by definitive surgical resection on days 50-56. Patients with complete response, partial response or stable disease by RECIST 1.1 were defined as responders, whereas patients with progression were defined as non-responders. The parent correlative cohort had about a dozen patients and a response rate of over 25%. The investigation overall reported the following: After neoadjuvant nivolumab, significantly higher T cell clonality (Gini index) was found within PBMCs in non-responders than in responders. The TCR analyses had only a few patients in each response group, and the authors called for validation in larger cohorts. Higher pretreatment blood Treg/Th17 ratios correlated with both higher pretreatment blood TCRbeta clonality and lower post-treatment tumor TCRbeta clonality.

Here V drops 0 bases and J drops 3 bases, and the junction holds 9 bases not matched to any gene. The CDR3 holds 17 amino acids from the cysteine to the phenylalanine. CDR3 DNA only is kept here, 51 bases in frame from base 1. According to the germline V gene (reference sequence), CDR1 reads SGHNT and CDR2 reads YYREEE. This clone was recorded only once. Its antigen is not yet known. Base-call qualities are not available, and no considerably larger clone is one nucleotide away. The time point label on this specimen signifies: before neoadjuvant nivolumab. None of the patients had received prior systemic or radiation treatment, and all were newly diagnosed with stage II-IVA oral cavity squamous cell carcinoma. The cohort was composed of patients with HPV-negative, locally advanced oral cavity squamous cell carcinoma. No culture maintenance or expansion was done, as the peripheral blood mononuclear cells went straight to analysis. Samples came from a longitudinal correlative study of a single-arm phase II trial of neoadjuvant nivolumab in oral cavity squamous cell carcinoma. Subject-matched pre- and post-treatment PBMCs and tumors from three responders and three non-responders underwent genomic DNA-based TCRbeta sequencing. Peripheral blood mononuclear cells were collected before nivolumab treatment and again after treatment, at the time of surgery. Genomic DNA was isolated from PBMCs using the Maxwell RSC DNA from Cells kit.

PBMC libraries used mostly approximately 450 ng of input genomic DNA for deep sequencing, with six replicates per sample. The immunoSEQ hsTCRbeta kit was used to prepare TCRbeta libraries, following the manufacturer's instructions. The completed libraries were mixed into a single pool at 3 nM, then sequenced with an Illumina NovaSeq 6000 S4 flow cell. In the paper's pipeline: The immunoSEQ Analyzer handled quality control and preprocessing of the raw data. The analysis was restricted to productive rearrangements, with each unique CDR3 amino acid sequence defining a clonotype. Using the R package tcR, the researchers computed the Gini-Simpson index as their estimate of repertoire clonality. Gini indices were compared with Student's t test, and associations with tumor size change were assessed by Pearson correlation. This immuneACCESS table, as held by TCRdb, lists in-frame sequences with V and J called but not all clones. Of the missing ones, under half trace to an unresolved V gene in checked studies; the others have no known cause. For V, J and clone size, that table is used; D and trimming come from the DNA. This sample lists around 12,000 clones; over 65% were detected once. Together, the top ten hold roughly 2.2% of the sample.

The input for sequencing was PBMCs, taken before nivolumab (anti-PD-1) treatment. The sequence joins TRBV5-4 to TRBJ2-1; 7 of the junction bases match TRBD2. The clonotype originates from a person between 40 and 85 years old with oral cavity squamous cell carcinoma. CDR3 sequence: CASSLAERAGFYNEQFF. The DNA is as follows: TGTGCCAGCAGCTTGGCCGAACGAGCGGGATTCTACAATGAGCAGTTCTTC.